Shown below are 8 T cell receptor beta chains from a single sample sequenced in a study of blood T cells in healthy people across ages. Primers used in a second PCR of roughly 7 to 12 cycles were a sample-barcoded 5' primer and a J-beta primer mix. MiXCR, applied by TCRdb to the 5' RACE reads, yields one record per CDR3 protein. The data contain about 620,000 distinct CDR3 sequences, roughly 21% of them seen just once; the ten biggest clones take up roughly 3.7%. Input material: blood. These receptors came from a man aged 65 to 85 in good health.

This clonotype appeared many times. The rearrangement links TRBV5-1 to TRBJ2-6; TRBD1 aligns across 10 bases. The CDR3 is 18 amino acids. The germline V gene has CDR1 SGHRS and CDR2 YFSETQ. The J segment lost 2 bases and the V segment lost 1 base, leaving 6 bases of the junction unmatched. This chain's CDR3 is CASSLRTGGSTGANVLTF. Written as DNA, the CDR3 is TGCGCCAGCAGCTTGCGGACAGGGGGATCGACTGGGGCCAACGTCCTGACTTTC.

The chain combines TRBV24-1 with TRBJ2-1; D perhaps matches TRBD1 (6 bases). The CDR3 runs 13 residues. V lost 4 bases and J lost 6, with 9 bases in between. The germline gives CDR1 KGHDR, CDR2 SFDVKD. In DNA form, the CDR3 reads TGTGCCACCAGTGACTCGGACAGCAATGAGCAGTTCTTC. Encoded protein: CATSDSDSNEQFF.

This chain uses TRBV20-1 with TRBJ2-3, with a tentative D call TRBD2 (6 bases). The germline gives CDR1 DFQATT, CDR2 SNEGSKA (reference sequence). Trimming left V 1 base short and J 6 bases short, with 14 bases between. There are 14 residues in the CDR3. The CDR3: CSARAGTPRDTQYF. DNA of the CDR3: TGCAGTGCTAGAGCCGGGACTCCACGGGATACGCAGTATTTT.

The chain uses TRBV7-6 and TRBJ2-7; 8 bases are shared with TRBD1. J lost 5 bases, V lost 1 base, and 10 bases had no gene match. Germline lookup yields CDR1 SGHVS and CDR2 FNYEAQ. This CDR3 is built from 16 residues. The CDR3 here is CASSLGRRTGNNEQYF. In nucleotides, the CDR3 is TGTGCCAGCAGCTTAGGCCGTCGGACAGGGAACAACGAGCAGTACTTC.

This clonotype has more than one count but fewer than ten. This clone may be a read error of a much larger clone one base away. The chain is built from TRBV13 and TRBJ1-2, with D unclear. The ends were cut back, 4 bases at V and 6 bases at J, with 15 bases in the middle. Germline CDR1 reads PRHDT; CDR2 reads FYEKMQ (reference sequence). This CDR3 region has 14 residues. CDR3: CASSSYPGGNGYTF. The CDR3 DNA follows: TGTGCCAGCAGCTCCTACCCCGGAGGGAATGGCTACACCTTC. Full variable domain (outside the CDR3, taken from reference TRBV13 and TRBJ1-2): AAGVIQSPRHLIKEKRETATLKCYPIPRHDTVYWYQQGPGQDPQFLISFYEKMQSDKGSIPDRFSAQQFSDYHSELNMSSLELGDSALYFCASSSYPGGNGYTFGSGTRLTVV.

The chain is built from TRBV4-3 and TRBJ2-7, with 9 bases that match TRBD1. The V gene end was trimmed by 0 bases and the J gene end by 4 bases; junction bases not matched to a gene: 13. The CDR3 has 18 residues. The germline V gene has CDR1 LGHNA and CDR2 YSLEER. DNA for the CDR3: TGCGCCAGCAGCCAAGAGGCCCCGGACAGGGGATGGGCTTACGAGCAGTACTTC. It yields the protein CASSQEAPDRGWAYEQYF.

In DNA form, the CDR3 reads TGTGCCAGCAGCCAAGACGGGACCGGCTTCGGCGGCTACACCTTC. This translates into CASSQDGTGFGGYTF. The rearrangement joins TRBV3-1 to TRBJ1-2; a possible D gene is TRBD1 (5 bases). Germline CDR1 reads LGHDT; CDR2 reads YNNKEL (reference sequence). The germline V and J ends were trimmed by 0 bases and 8 bases, with 16 bases remaining between them. This CDR3 is 15 amino acids long.

A remark on this clonotype: This likely comes from a read error, as the CDR3 has no conserved phenylalanine or tryptophan at its end. The chain employs TRBV12-3 or TRBV12-4 and TRBJ2-5, with 7 positions matching TRBD2. The J call is uncertain, as TRBJ2-1 better fits the DNA end. The length of the CDR3 is 15 residues. The CDR3 nucleotides are TGTGCCAGCAGTTTGGGGGGGAGCAAGAACAATGAGCAGTTCATC. The encoded protein is CASSLGGSKNNEQFI.